Shown below are 21 T cell receptor beta chains from a single sample sequenced in a study of blood T cell repertoires in COVID-19. The table came from immunoSEQ multiplex PCR; TCRdb's copy has only in-frame clones and leaves some out. The sample has roughly 140,000 clones, over 75% seen once. Sequenced: peripheral blood. These receptors were obtained from a woman in her forties with acute or convalescent COVID-19.

J is TRBJ2-7 and V is TRBV6-5; maybe TRBD2 (5 bases). Between the trimmed V and J ends, which lost 5 bases and 4 bases, there was a span of 12 bases. Germline V CDR1 and CDR2: MNHEY, SVGAGI. The CDR3 length is 13 residues. CDR3 region: CASSPGIIYEQYF. For the CDR3, the DNA is TGTGCCAGCAGTCCCGGGATCATTTACGAGCAGTACTTC.

This chain joins TRBV5-4 and TRBJ2-2, with 8 bases identical to TRBD2. The length of the CDR3 is 16 residues. Germline V gene lookup returns CDR1 SGHNT and CDR2 YYREEE (reference sequence). The V segment lost 0 bases and the J segment 6 bases; nucleotides outside the gene matches: 7. CDR3 sequence: CASSLAPSGSAGELFF. The CDR3 DNA reads TGTGCCAGCAGCTTGGCCCCCAGCGGGAGCGCCGGGGAGCTGTTTTTT.

V is TRBV5-8 and J is TRBJ2-7; possibly TRBD2 for D (5 bases). CDR3 length equals 14 residues. CDR1 and CDR2 from the germline V gene are SGHTS and YDEGEE. V was cut by 2 bases and J by 6 bases, with 15 bases left in between. CDR3: CASSFRTPSREQYF. The CDR3, as DNA: TGTGCCAGCAGCTTTCGGACTCCCTCTCGCGAGCAGTACTTC.

The chain is built from TRBV11-3 and TRBJ1-1; TRBD1 agrees at 10 bases. Trimming cost V 0 bases and J 5 bases; bases outside gene matches: 3. The CDR3 sequence is 15 residues long. Germline values: CDR1 SGHNT, CDR2 YENEEA. The CDR3 DNA sequence: TGTGCCAGCAGCTTAGACGACAGGGGGCTTACTGAAGCTTTCTTT. Amino acids: CASSLDDRGLTEAFF.

This clone was recorded only once. This chain uses TRBV5-1 with TRBJ2-7; the match to TRBD2 covers 13 bases. V trimming: 0 bases; J trimming: 5 bases; junction bases outside the gene matches: 11. This CDR3 is built from 18 residues. Germline values: CDR1 SGHRS, CDR2 YFSETQ. For the CDR3, the DNA is TGCGCCAGCAGCTTGGGGATACTAGCGGGAGGGGTGTTGGACGAGCAGTACTTC. It codes for CASSLGILAGGVLDEQYF.

This chain links TRBV2 with TRBJ2-1, with 7 nucleotides matching TRBD2. The CDR3 runs to 14 residues. CDR1 is SNHLY, CDR2 FYNNEI, per germline. V trimming: 6 bases; J trimming: 3 bases; junction bases outside the gene matches: 5. This CDR3 reads CASRRTRDYNEQFF. The CDR3 nucleotides are TGTGCCAGCAGGCGGACTAGGGACTACAATGAGCAGTTCTTC. The complete variable domain, with remaining parts taken from reference TRBV2 and TRBJ2-1, reads EPEVTQTPSHQVTQMGQEVILRCVPISNHLYFYWYRQILGQKVEFLVSFYNNEISEKSEIFDDQFSVERPDGSNFTLKIRSTKLEDSAMYFCASRRTRDYNEQFFGPGTRLTVL.

The chain couples TRBV13 to TRBJ2-1; 10 bases match TRBD2. The CDR3 is 14 amino acids. Germline V gene lookup returns CDR1 PRHDT and CDR2 FYEKMQ (reference sequence). The ends lost 5 bases at V and 7 bases at J; junction bases unmatched: 5. The CDR3 nucleotides are TGTGCCAGCAGCACCGGACTAGCGGCAAATGAGCAGTTCTTC. It yields the protein CASSTGLAANEQFF. The variable domain in full, with the rest retrieved from reference TRBV13 and TRBJ2-1, is AAGVIQSPRHLIKEKRETATLKCYPIPRHDTVYWYQQGPGQDPQFLISFYEKMQSDKGSIPDRFSAQQFSDYHSELNMSSLELGDSALYFCASSTGLAANEQFFGPGTRLTVL.

This clone has only one observation. CDR3 in DNA: TGTGCCAGCAGCTTCGGGACTAACTTGAATGAGCAGTTCTTC. Its translation is CASSFGTNLNEQFF. V is TRBV7-9 and J is TRBJ2-1, with 7 bases lining up with TRBD2. CDR1 and CDR2 from the germline V gene are SEHNR and FQNEAQ (reference sequence). V was pared by 3 bases and J by 7 bases, with 6 bases of the junction left unmatched. The length of the CDR3 is 14 residues.

The V and J genes are TRBV7-9 and TRBJ1-4; TRBD1 matches 9 bases. Losses at the gene ends were 5 bases for V and 7 bases for J; bases not matched to a gene: 5. Germline-derived CDR1 and CDR2 are SEHNR and FQNEAQ (reference sequence). The CDR3 loop spans 14 amino acids. This CDR3 is CASSRGQGLEKLFF. DNA for the CDR3: TGTGCCAGCAGCCGGGGACAGGGTCTTGAAAAACTGTTTTTT.

This sequence joins TRBV5-6 and TRBJ1-2; TRBD1 matches 10 bases. Unmatched junction bases numbered 8, after V lost 6 bases and J lost 0 bases. The CDR3 sequence is 16 residues long. Germline-derived CDR1 and CDR2 are SGHDT and YYEEEE. This CDR3 is CASTRDRGVTNYGYTF. CDR3 DNA: TGTGCCAGCACCCGGGACAGGGGTGTAACTAACTATGGCTACACCTTC.

V and J are TRBV11-2 and TRBJ2-1; the match to TRBD2 covers 12 bases. Germline V gene lookup returns CDR1 SGHAT and CDR2 FQNNGV. The CDR3 has 16 amino acids. V lost 0 bases and J lost 10; bases outside the gene matches: 7. The CDR3 DNA sequence: TGTGCCAGCAGCTTAGATCGCCTAGCGGGAGGGGGGGAGCAGTTCTTC. Protein: CASSLDRLAGGGEQFF.

This clone was seen once. The chain has TRBV28 and TRBJ2-7, with 8 bases that match TRBD1. Losses at the gene ends were 4 bases for V and 3 bases for J; bases not matched to a gene: 14. The CDR3 covers 17 residues. Per the germline V gene, CDR1 is MDHEN and CDR2 is SYDVKM. DNA of the CDR3: TGTGCCAGCAGTTCCTCCCTCCACAGGGGGGATAACTACGAGCAGTACTTC. Amino acids: CASSSSLHRGDNYEQYF. Full variable domain (missing parts from reference TRBV28 and TRBJ2-7): DVKVTQSSRYLVKRTGEKVFLECVQDMDHENMFWYRQDPGLGLRLIYFSYDVKMKEKGDIPEGYSVSREKKERFSLILESASTNQTSMYLCASSSSLHRGDNYEQYFGPGTRLTVT.

The V call is TRBV13, the J call TRBJ2-7; the match to TRBD1 covers 7 bases. The trim removed 5 bases at V and 5 bases at J, leaving 15 bases unmatched. This CDR3 is 16 amino acids long. Germline lookup yields CDR1 PRHDT and CDR2 FYEKMQ (reference sequence). Here the CDR3 reads CASSGRQGLNPDEQYF. The CDR3 bases are TGTGCCAGCAGCGGCCGACAGGGTTTAAATCCCGACGAGCAGTACTTC.

This clone was observed a single time. The CDR3 protein is CASSLGRYGPYEQYF. The CDR3 DNA sequence: TGTGCCAGCAGTTTAGGTAGATATGGGCCTTACGAGCAGTACTTC. V and J are TRBV27 and TRBJ2-7; D is undetermined. This CDR3 has 15 amino acids. In germline, CDR1 is MNHEY, CDR2 SMNVEV (reference sequence). Between the trimmed V and J ends, which lost 2 bases and 4 bases, there was a span of 15 bases.

The V and J genes are TRBV2 and TRBJ2-7, with D unclear. V was pared by 2 bases and J by 5 bases, with 7 bases between. The CDR3 sequence is 12 residues long. Germline CDR1 reads SNHLY; CDR2 reads FYNNEI. The CDR3 bases are TGTGCCAGCAGTGAATCTCGGGACGAGCAGTACTTC. Translation: CASSESRDEQYF.

The rearrangement joins TRBV5-1 to TRBJ2-5, with D possibly TRBD2 on 6 matching bases. CDR1 and CDR2 from the germline V gene are SGHRS and YFSETQ. Trimming shortened V by 5 bases and J by 4 bases, and 18 bases separated the two germline ends. The CDR3 consists of 15 residues. The CDR3 nucleotides are TGCGCCAGCAGAGAGACTAGTGGGGCCTCAGAGACCCAGTACTTC. This translates into CASRETSGASETQYF.

The chain joins TRBV11-3 to TRBJ2-5; possibly TRBD2 for D (5 bases). Germline V gene sequence: CDR1 SGHNT, CDR2 YENEEA. The CDR3 has 13 residues. Trimming left V 2 bases short and J 4 bases short, with 8 bases between. Here the CDR3 DNA reads TGTGCCAGCAGCTTAACGGGGTCAGAGACCCAGTACTTC. As protein: CASSLTGSETQYF.

This clone has a single count. V and J are TRBV7-9 and TRBJ1-1; maybe TRBD1 (5 bases). Germline V gene data show CDR1 as SEHNR and CDR2 as FQNEAQ (reference sequence). V lost 7 bases, J lost 2 bases, and 11 bases lay in between. The CDR3 runs 13 residues. The CDR3 DNA follows: TGTGCCAGCAATACAGGACTAAACACTGAAGCTTTCTTT. Its translation is CASNTGLNTEAFF.

The V and J genes are TRBV12-5 and TRBJ1-2; D call uncertain. The CDR3 covers 16 residues. Per the germline V gene, CDR1 is LGHNT and CDR2 is FRNRAP. V gave up 0 bases and J gave up 8 bases, with 19 bases separating them. CDR3 loop: CASGLVPMSPWWGYTF. CDR3 DNA: TGTGCTAGTGGTTTGGTACCCATGAGCCCGTGGTGGGGCTACACCTTC.

V is TRBV29-1 and J is TRBJ1-2; possible D gene TRBD1, 5 bases. CDR3 length: 13 residues. Germline V lookup: CDR1 SQVTM, CDR2 ANQGSEA. Deletions cut 6 bases from V and 8 bases from J, with 19 bases between. Here the CDR3 reads CSVSTRGGRGYTF. CDR3 DNA: TGCAGCGTCTCTACGAGGGGAGGTAGGGGCTACACCTTC.

The chain combines TRBV19 with TRBJ2-7; 7 positions agree with TRBD1. This CDR3 region has 13 residues. Germline V gene sequence: CDR1 LNHDA, CDR2 SQIVND (reference sequence). The junction had 5 bases not matched to a gene; V was cut back by 2 bases and J by 7 bases. CDR3 sequence reads: CASSINRGEEQYF. Written as DNA, the CDR3 is TGTGCCAGTAGTATAAACAGGGGCGAAGAGCAGTACTTC.